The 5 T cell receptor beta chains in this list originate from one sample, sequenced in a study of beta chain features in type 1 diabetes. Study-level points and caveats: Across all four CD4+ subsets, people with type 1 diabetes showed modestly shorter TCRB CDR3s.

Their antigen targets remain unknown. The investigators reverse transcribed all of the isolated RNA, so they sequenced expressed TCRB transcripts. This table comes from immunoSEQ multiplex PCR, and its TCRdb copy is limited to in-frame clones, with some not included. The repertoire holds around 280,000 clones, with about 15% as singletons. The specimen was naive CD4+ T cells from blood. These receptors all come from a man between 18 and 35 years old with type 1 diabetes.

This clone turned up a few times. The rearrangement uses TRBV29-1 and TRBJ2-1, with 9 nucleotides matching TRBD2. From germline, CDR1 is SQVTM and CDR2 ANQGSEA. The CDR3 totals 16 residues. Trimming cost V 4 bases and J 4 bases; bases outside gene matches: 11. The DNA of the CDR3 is TGCAGCGTTGTCACGGAGCGGGGGGATCTTTACAATGAGCAGTTCTTC. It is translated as CSVVTERGDLYNEQFF.

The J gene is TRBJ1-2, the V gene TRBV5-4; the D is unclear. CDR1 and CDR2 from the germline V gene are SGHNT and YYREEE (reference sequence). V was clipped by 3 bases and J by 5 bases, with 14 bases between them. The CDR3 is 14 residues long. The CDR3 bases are TGTGCCAGCAGCTCTATCTCCATTAATTATGGCTACACCTTC. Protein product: CASSSISINYGYTF.

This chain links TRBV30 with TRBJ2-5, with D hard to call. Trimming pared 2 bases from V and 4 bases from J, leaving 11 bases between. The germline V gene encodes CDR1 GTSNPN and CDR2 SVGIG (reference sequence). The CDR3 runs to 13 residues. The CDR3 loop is CAWSLAFRETQYF. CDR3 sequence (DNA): TGTGCCTGGAGTTTGGCTTTTCGAGAGACCCAGTACTTC.

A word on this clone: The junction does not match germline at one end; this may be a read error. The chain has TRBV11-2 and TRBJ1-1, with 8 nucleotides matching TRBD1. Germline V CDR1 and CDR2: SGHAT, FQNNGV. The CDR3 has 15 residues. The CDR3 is CASSLIQGAAGKMIF. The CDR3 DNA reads TGTGCCAGCAGCCTCATCCAGGGGGCGGCGGGAAAGATGATCTTT. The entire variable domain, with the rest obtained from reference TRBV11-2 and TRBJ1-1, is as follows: EAGVAQSPRYKIIEKRQSVAFWCNPISGHATLYWYQQILGQGPKLLIQFQNNGVVDDSQLPKDRFSAERLKGVDSTLKIQPAKLEDSAVYLCASSLIQGAAGKMIFGQGTRLTVV.

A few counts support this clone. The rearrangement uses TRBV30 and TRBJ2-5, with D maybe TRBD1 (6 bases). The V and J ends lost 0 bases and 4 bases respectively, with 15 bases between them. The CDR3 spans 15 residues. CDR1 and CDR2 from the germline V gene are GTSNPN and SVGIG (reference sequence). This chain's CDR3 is CAWSVQGPFPETQYF. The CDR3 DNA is TGTGCCTGGAGTGTACAGGGACCTTTCCCAGAGACCCAGTACTTC. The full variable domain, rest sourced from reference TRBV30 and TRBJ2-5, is SQTIHQWPATLVQPVGSPLSLECTVEGTSNPNLYWYRQAAGRGLQLLFYSVGIGQISSEVPQNLSASRPQDRQFILSSKKLLLSDSGFYLCAWSVQGPFPETQYFGPGTRLLVL.